The text below deals with one T cell receptor beta chain. The sample carries other DNA sequences with the same CDR3. This entry belongs to a study of blood T cell repertoires in COVID-19. The V gene's germline CDR1 is MRHNA and CDR2 SNTAGT. After removal of 2 bases from V and 4 bases from J, the junction contained 3 bases not matched to a gene. The CDR3 sequence is 14 residues long. The repertoire was sequenced with immunoSEQ multiplex PCR; TCRdb's copy has only in-frame clones and lacks some. The table records about 82,000 clones, 65% to 85% of them present only once. The rearrangement links TRBV6-4 to TRBJ1-2; 8 positions match TRBD1. Sequences were obtained from peripheral blood. The receptor was isolated from a woman aged 55-70 years with acute or convalescent COVID-19. CDR3 nucleotides: TGTGCCAGCAGTGACCGACAGGGGAGCTATGGCTACACCTTC. As protein: CASSDRQGSYGYTF.